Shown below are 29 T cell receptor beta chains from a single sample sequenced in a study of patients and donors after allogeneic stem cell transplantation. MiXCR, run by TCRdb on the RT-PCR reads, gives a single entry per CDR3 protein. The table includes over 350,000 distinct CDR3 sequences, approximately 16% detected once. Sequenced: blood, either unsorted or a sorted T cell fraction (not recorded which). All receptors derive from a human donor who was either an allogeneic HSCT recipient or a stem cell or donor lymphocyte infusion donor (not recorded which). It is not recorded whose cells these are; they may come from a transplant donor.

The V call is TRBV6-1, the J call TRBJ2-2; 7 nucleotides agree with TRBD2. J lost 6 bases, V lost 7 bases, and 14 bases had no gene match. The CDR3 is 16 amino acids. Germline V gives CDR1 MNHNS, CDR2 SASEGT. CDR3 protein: CASTRKGGREAGELFF. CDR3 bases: TGTGCCAGCACCCGCAAGGGAGGGAGGGAGGCCGGGGAGCTGTTTTTT.

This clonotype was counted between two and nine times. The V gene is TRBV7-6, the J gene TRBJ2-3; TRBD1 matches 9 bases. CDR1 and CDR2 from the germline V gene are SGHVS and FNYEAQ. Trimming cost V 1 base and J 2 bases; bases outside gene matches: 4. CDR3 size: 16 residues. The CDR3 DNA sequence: TGTGCCAGCAGCTTAGACAGGGGGCGCATCACAGATACGCAGTATTTT. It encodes CASSLDRGRITDTQYF. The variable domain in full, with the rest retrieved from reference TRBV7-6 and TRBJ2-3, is GAGVSQSPRYKVTKRGQDVALRCDPISGHVSLYWYRQALGQGPEFLTYFNYEAQQDKSGLPNDRFSAERPEGSISTLTIQRTEQRDSAMYRCASSLDRGRITDTQYFGPGTRLTVL.

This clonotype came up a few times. The CDR3 loop reads CASSLRTSGRKSIDTQYF. CDR3 in DNA: TGTGCCAGCAGTTTAAGGACTAGCGGGAGAAAAAGTATAGATACGCAGTATTTT. This rearrangement joins TRBV28 to TRBJ2-3, with TRBD2 matching over 13 bases. Germline assignment: CDR1 MDHEN and CDR2 SYDVKM. The CDR3 contains 18 residues. After removal of 2 bases from V and 5 bases from J, the junction contained 10 bases not matched to a gene.

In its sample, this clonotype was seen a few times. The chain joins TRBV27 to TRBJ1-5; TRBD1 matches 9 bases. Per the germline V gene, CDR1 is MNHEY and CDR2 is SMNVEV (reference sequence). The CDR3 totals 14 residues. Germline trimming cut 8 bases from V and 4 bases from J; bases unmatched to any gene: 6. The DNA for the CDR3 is TGTGCCAGCGGAAAACAGGGGGCGAATCAGCCCCAGCATTTT. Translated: CASGKQGANQPQHF.

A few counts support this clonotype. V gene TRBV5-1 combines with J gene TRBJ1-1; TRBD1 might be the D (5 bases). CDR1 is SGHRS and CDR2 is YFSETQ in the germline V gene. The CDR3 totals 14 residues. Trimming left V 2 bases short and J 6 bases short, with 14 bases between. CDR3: CASSFGRGESEAFF. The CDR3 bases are TGCGCCAGCAGCTTTGGGAGGGGTGAATCTGAAGCTTTCTTT.

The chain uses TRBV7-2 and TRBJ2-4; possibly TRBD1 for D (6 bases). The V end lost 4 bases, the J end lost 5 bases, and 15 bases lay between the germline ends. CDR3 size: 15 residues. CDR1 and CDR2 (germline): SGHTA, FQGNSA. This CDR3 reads CASSSGHRAQNIQYF. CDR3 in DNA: TGTGCCAGCAGCTCGGGGCACAGGGCTCAAAACATTCAGTACTTC.

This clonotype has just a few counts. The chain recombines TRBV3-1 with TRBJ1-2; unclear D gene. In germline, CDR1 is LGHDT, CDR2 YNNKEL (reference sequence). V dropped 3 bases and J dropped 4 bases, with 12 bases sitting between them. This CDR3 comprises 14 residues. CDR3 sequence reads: CASSHRKVFYGYTF. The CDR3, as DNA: TGTGCCAGCAGCCATAGGAAAGTCTTCTATGGCTACACCTTC.

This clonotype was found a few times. The CDR3 reads CASSEGGGGPEAFF. The CDR3 bases are TGTGCCAGCAGTGAAGGGGGGGGAGGCCCTGAAGCTTTCTTT. V usage is TRBV2 and J usage is TRBJ1-1; D is perhaps TRBD1 (5 bases). With 1 base removed from V and 6 bases from J, the gap between germline ends came to 12 bases. This CDR3 comprises 14 residues. CDR1 is SNHLY and CDR2 is FYNNEI in the germline V gene.

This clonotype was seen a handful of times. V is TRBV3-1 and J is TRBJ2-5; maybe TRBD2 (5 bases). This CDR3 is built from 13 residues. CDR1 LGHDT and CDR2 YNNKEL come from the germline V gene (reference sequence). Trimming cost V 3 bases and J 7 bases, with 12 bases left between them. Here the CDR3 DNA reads TGTGCCAGCAGCCAGCGGGTGCCAGGGACCCAGTACTTC. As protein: CASSQRVPGTQYF.

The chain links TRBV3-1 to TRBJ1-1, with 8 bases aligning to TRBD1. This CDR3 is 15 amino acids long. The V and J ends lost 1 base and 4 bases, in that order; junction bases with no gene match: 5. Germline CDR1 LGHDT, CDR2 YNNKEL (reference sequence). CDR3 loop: CASSQGPDRATEAFF. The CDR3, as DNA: TGTGCCAGCAGCCAAGGCCCGGACAGGGCCACTGAAGCTTTCTTT.

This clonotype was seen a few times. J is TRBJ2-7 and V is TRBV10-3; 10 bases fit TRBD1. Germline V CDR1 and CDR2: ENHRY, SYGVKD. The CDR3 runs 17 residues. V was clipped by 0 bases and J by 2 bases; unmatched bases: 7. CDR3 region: CAISESRPGQGAYEQYF. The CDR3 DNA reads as TGTGCCATCAGTGAGTCGAGGCCCGGACAGGGGGCCTACGAGCAGTACTTC.

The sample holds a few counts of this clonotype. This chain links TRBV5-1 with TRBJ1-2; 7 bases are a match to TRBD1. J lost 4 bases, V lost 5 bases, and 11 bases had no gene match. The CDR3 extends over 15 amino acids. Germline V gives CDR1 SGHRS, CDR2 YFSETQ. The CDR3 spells CASRRRTGGGYGYTF. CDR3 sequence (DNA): TGCGCCAGCAGGAGGAGGACAGGAGGGGGCTATGGCTACACCTTC.

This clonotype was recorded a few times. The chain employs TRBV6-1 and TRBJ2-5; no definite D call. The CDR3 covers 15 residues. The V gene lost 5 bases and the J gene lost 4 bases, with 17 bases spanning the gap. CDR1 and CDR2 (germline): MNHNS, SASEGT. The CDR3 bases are TGTGCCAGCAGTCCCTACGAACTGCCTACAGAGACCCAGTACTTC. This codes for CASSPYELPTETQYF.

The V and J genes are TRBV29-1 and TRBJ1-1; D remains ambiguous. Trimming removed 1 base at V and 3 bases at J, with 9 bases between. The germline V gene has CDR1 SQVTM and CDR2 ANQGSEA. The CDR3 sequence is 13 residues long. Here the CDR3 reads CSVEGPVDTEAFF. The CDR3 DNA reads TGCAGCGTTGAAGGGCCAGTAGACACTGAAGCTTTCTTT.

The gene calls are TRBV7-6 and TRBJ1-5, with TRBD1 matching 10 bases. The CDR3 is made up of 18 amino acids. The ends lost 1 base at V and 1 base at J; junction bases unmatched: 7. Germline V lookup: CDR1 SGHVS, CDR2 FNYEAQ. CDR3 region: CASSLGPRQGASNQPQHF. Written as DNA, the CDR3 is TGTGCCAGCAGCTTAGGCCCTAGACAGGGGGCAAGCAATCAGCCCCAGCATTTT.

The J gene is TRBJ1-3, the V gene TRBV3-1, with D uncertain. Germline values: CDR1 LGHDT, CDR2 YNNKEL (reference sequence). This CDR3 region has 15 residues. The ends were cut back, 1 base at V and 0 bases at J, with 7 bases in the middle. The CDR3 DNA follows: TGTGCCAGCAGCCAAGGGGCAGCCTCTGGAAACACCATATATTTT. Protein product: CASSQGAASGNTIYF.

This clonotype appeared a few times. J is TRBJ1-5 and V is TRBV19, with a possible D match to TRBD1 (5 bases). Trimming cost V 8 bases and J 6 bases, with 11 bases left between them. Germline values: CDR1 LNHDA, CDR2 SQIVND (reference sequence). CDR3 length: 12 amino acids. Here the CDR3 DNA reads TGTGCCAGTGGGGACGTTTCTCAGCCCCAGCATTTT. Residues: CASGDVSQPQHF.

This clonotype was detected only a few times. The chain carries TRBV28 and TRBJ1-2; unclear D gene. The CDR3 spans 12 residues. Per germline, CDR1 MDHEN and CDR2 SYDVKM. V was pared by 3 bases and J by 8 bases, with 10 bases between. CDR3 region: CASSFVGWGYTF. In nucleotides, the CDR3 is TGTGCCAGCAGTTTCGTCGGGTGGGGCTACACCTTC.

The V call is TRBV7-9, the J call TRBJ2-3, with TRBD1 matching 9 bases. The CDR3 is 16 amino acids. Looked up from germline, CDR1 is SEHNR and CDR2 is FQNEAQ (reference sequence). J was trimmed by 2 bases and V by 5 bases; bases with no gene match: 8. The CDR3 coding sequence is TGTGCCAGCAGCGACGACAGGGGGGGATTCACAGATACGCAGTATTTT. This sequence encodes CASSDDRGGFTDTQYF. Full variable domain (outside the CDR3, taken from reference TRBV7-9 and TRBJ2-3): DTGVSQNPRHKITKRGQNVTFRCDPISEHNRLYWYRQTLGQGPEFLTYFQNEAQLEKSRLLSDRFSAERPKGSFSTLEIQRTEQGDSAMYLCASSDDRGGFTDTQYFGPGTRLTVL.

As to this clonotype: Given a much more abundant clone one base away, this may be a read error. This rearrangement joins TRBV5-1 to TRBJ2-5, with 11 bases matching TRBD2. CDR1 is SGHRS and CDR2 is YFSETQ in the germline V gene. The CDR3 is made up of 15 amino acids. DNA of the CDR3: TGCGCCAGCAGCACACTAGCGGGAGACCAAGAGACCCAGTGCTTC. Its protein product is CASSTLAGDQETQCF.

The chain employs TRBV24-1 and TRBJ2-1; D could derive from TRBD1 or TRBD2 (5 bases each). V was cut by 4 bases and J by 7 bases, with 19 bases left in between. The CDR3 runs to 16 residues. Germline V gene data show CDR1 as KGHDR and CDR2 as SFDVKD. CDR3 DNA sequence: TGTGCCACCAGTGAGGCGGATCGGGGCTATAGGAATGAGCAGTTCTTC. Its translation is CATSEADRGYRNEQFF.

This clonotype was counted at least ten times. CDR3 protein: CASSLGQGIDTQYF. The CDR3 nucleotides are TGCGCCAGCAGCCTCGGACAGGGCATAGATACGCAGTATTTT. The chain carries TRBV4-3 and TRBJ2-3; 8 bases match TRBD1. CDR1 LGHNA and CDR2 YSLEER come from the germline V gene. CDR3 length: 14 amino acids. The J segment lost 5 bases and the V segment lost 4 bases, leaving 5 bases of the junction unmatched.

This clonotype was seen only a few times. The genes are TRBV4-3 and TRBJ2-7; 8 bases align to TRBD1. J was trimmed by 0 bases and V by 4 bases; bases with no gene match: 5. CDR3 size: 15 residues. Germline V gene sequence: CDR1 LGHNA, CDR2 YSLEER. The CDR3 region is CASSPRDRSSYEQYF. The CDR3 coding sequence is TGCGCCAGCAGCCCCCGGGACAGGAGCTCCTACGAGCAGTACTTC.

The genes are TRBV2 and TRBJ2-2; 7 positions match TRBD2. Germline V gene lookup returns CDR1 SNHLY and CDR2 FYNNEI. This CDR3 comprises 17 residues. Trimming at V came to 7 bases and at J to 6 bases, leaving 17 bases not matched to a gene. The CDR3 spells CASKASRGRGSSGELFF. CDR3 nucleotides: TGTGCCAGCAAAGCTAGCCGGGGGAGGGGAAGTTCCGGGGAGCTGTTTTTT.

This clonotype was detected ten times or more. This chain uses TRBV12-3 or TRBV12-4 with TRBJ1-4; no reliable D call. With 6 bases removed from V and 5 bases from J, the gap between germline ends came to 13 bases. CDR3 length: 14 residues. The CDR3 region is CASSFYGPNEKLFF. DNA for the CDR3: TGTGCCAGCAGCTTTTATGGCCCCAATGAAAAACTGTTTTTT.

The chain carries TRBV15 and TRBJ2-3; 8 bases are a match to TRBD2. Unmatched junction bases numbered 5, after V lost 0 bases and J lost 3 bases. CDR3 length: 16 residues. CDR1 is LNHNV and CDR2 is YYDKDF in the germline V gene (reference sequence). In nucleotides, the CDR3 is TGTGCCACCAGCAGAGATCTCACTAGCGGTACAGATACGCAGTATTTT. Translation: CATSRDLTSGTDTQYF.

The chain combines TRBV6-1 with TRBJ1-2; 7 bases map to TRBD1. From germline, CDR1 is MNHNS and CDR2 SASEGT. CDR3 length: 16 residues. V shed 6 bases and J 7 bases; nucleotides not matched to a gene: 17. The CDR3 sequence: CASSSDRLGRKGGYTF. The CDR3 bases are TGTGCCAGCAGCTCGGACAGGTTGGGTCGAAAGGGTGGCTACACCTTC.

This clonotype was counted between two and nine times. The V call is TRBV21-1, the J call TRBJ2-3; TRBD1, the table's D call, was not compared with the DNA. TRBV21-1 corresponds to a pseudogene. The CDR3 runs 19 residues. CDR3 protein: CASSKVPKLKGLPTDTQYF. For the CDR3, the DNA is TGTGCCAGCAGCAAAGTCCCCAAGTTGAAGGGGCTACCGACAGATACGCAGTATTTT.

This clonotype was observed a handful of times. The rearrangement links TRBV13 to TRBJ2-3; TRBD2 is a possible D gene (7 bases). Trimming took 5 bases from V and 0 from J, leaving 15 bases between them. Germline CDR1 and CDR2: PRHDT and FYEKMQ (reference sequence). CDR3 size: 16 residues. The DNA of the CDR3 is TGTGCCAGCAGCGACAACGAGGGGGGGAGCACAGATACGCAGTATTTT. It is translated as CASSDNEGGSTDTQYF.